The source of this T cell receptor (delta chain) is a study of gamma-delta T cells after stem cell transplantation. CDR1 is GEAIGNYY and CDR2 is EKD in the germline V gene. The CDR3 totals 15 residues. Trimming stripped 3 bases from V and 0 bases from J, with 13 bases between. TCRdb repeated clone calling on the RT-PCR reads with CATT. The top ten hold approximately 12% of the sample, which has over 2,500 delta-chain clones, 1.5% to 2.5% seen once. With respect to this clone: A much larger clone lies a single base off, so this may be a read error.

This rearrangement joins TRDV2 to TRDJ1, with D unclear. This receptor was obtained from a human donor. It is not recorded whose cells these are; they may come from a transplant donor. The material sequenced was gamma-delta T cells. CDR3 nucleotides: TGTGCCTGTGACGCCGTTGGTATGTACACCGATAAACTCATCTTT. It translates to CACDAVGMYTDKLIF.